This entry lists 9 T cell receptor beta chains sequenced from one sample in a study of CXCR3-negative and CXCR3-positive naive CD8 T cells. The TRB cDNA libraries were prepared by 5' RACE with UMI labels. TCRdb re-analyzed the 5' RACE reads; it lists each CDR3 protein once, without DNA. This table holds roughly 48,000 distinct CDR3 sequences. Specimen: memory CD8+ T cells from blood. The receptor set was obtained from a human donor in good health. Some clones in this sample may be carry-over from other donors' samples.

The rearrangement uses TRBV7-9 and TRBJ1-6. The CDR3 sequence is 15 residues long. The germline CDR1 and CDR2 sequences are SEHNR and FQNEAQ (reference sequence). The CDR3: CASNLFGTADSPLHF.

The CDR3 sequence: CASSQDWGGTEQFF. V is TRBV3-1 and J is TRBJ2-1; TCRdb calls TRBD1, which cannot be checked without DNA. This CDR3 is 14 amino acids long. Germline V lookup: CDR1 LGHDT, CDR2 YNNKEL (reference sequence).

The V gene is TRBV20-1, the J gene TRBJ2-5. In germline, CDR1 is DFQATT, CDR2 SNEGSKA (reference sequence). There are 11 residues in the CDR3. CDR3 region: CSAREGETQYF.

The gene calls are TRBV7-9 and TRBJ2-3. The length of the CDR3 is 14 residues. Per the germline V gene, CDR1 is SEHNR and CDR2 is FQNEAQ (reference sequence). CDR3 residues: CASSLVRTADTQYF.

The chain links TRBV15 to TRBJ2-7. This CDR3 is built from 13 residues. Germline V gene lookup returns CDR1 LNHNV and CDR2 YYDKDF (reference sequence). The CDR3 sequence: CATSRERYYEQYF. The whole variable domain, remainder taken from reference TRBV15 and TRBJ2-7, is DAMVIQNPRYQVTQFGKPVTLSCSQTLNHNVMYWYQQKSSQAPKLLFHYYDKDFNNEADTPDNFQSRRPNTSFCFLDIRSPGLGDTAMYLCATSRERYYEQYFGPGTRLTVT.

This chain joins TRBV28 and TRBJ2-5; TCRdb lists TRBD1, though no DNA is available to test this call. CDR3 length equals 14 residues. Looked up from germline, CDR1 is MDHEN and CDR2 is SYDVKM. The CDR3 loop is CASSPDRSRKTQYF.

The genes are TRBV6-5 and TRBJ2-5; TCRdb's assignment of TRBD2 cannot be checked, as there is no DNA. The CDR3 contains 15 residues. CDR1 is MNHEY and CDR2 is SVGAGI in the germline V gene. This chain's CDR3 is CASSYSYSGKETQYF.

This clonotype is classed as medium-sized by frequency. The rearrangement uses TRBV5-1 and TRBJ2-7. CDR1 SGHRS and CDR2 YFSETQ come from the germline V gene. The CDR3 loop spans 12 amino acids. CDR3 amino acids: CASSFEGYEQYF. Supplemented by reference TRBV5-1 and TRBJ2-7, the full variable domain reads KAGVTQTPRYLIKTRGQQVTLSCSPISGHRSVSWYQQTPGQGLQFLFEYFSETQRNKGNFPGRFSGRQFSNSRSEMNVSTLELGDSALYLCASSFEGYEQYFGPGTRLTVT.

The rearrangement links TRBV13 to TRBJ2-7; the D call from TCRdb, TRBD2, cannot be confirmed without DNA. CDR3 length: 17 residues. Per germline, CDR1 PRHDT and CDR2 FYEKMQ (reference sequence). The CDR3 sequence is CASSLFGRSYEVHEQYF. Complete variable domain (other parts from reference TRBV13 and TRBJ2-7): AAGVIQSPRHLIKEKRETATLKCYPIPRHDTVYWYQQGPGQDPQFLISFYEKMQSDKGSIPDRFSAQQFSDYHSELNMSSLELGDSALYFCASSLFGRSYEVHEQYFGPGTRLTVT.